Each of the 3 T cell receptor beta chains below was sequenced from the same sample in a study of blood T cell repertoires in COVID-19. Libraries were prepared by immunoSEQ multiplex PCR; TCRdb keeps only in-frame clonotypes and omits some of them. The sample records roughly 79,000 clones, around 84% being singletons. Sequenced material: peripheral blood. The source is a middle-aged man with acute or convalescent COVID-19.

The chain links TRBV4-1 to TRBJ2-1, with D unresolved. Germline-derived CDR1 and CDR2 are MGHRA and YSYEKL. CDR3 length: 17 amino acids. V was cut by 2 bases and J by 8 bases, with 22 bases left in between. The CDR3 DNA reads TGCGCCAGCAGCCAATCACGACTGAAGCCTGATCCCGATGAGCAGTTCTTC. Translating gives CASSQSRLKPDPDEQFF.

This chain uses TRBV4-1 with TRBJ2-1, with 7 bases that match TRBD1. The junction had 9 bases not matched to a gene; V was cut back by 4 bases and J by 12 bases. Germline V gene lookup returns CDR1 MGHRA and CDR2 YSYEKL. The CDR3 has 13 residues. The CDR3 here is CASSPTGISRQFF. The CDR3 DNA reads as TGCGCCAGCAGCCCGACAGGGATAAGTAGGCAGTTCTTC.

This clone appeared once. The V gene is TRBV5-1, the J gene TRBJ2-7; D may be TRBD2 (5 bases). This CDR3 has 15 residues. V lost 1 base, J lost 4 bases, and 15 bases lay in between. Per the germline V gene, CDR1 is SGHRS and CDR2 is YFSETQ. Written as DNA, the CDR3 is TGCGCCAGCAGCTTGCTGGCGGATTCGGGGTACGAGCAGTACTTC. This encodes CASSLLADSGYEQYF. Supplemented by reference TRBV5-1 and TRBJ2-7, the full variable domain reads KAGVTQTPRYLIKTRGQQVTLSCSPISGHRSVSWYQQTPGQGLQFLFEYFSETQRNKGNFPGRFSGRQFSNSRSEMNVSTLELGDSALYLCASSLLADSGYEQYFGPGTRLTVT.